This section outlines one T cell receptor (beta chain) sequence together with its context. Generated by immunoSEQ multiplex PCR, the TCRdb table keeps only in-frame clones and is missing some. Of some 110,000 clones listed, about four fifths are singletons. This record belongs to a study of radiotherapy plus CTLA-4 blockade in lung cancer. Germline V CDR1 and CDR2: MNHEY, SVGAGI. The CDR3 contains 14 residues. Trimming took off 10 bases at V and 4 bases at J, with 16 bases between the two ends. The source material was peripheral blood, sampled from a patient treated with radiotherapy plus ipilimumab. The gene calls are TRBV6-5 and TRBJ1-4, with D hard to call. The source of this sequence is a human donor with non-small cell lung cancer who had a partial response to radiotherapy plus ipilimumab. CDR3 sequence (DNA): TGTGCCACCAAGACACGGGAGGGTAATGAAAAACTGTTTTTT. It translates to CATKTREGNEKLFF.